These 23 T cell receptor beta chains were all obtained from the same sample, sequenced in a study of identical twins (dated by TCRdb to the mid-2010s). The library was generated by 5' RACE. Sequenced on an Illumina HiSeq 2000. The raw public reads went through TCRdb reprocessing: fastp at Q25, MiXCR clone calling, in-frame beta chains kept. One record per CDR3 amino acid sequence lists the most common genes and DNA. Counted in this sample were 350,000 to 450,000 distinct CDR3 sequences; about 18% of them appeared once. The top ten constitute roughly an eighth of the sample. The sequenced sample consisted of naive T cells sorted from blood. The sample's cell subset or site label, in plain terms: cells isolated with a human naive T-cell isolation kit. The receptor set was obtained from a man in his forties or fifties in good health.

This rearrangement joins TRBV29-1 to TRBJ1-1; 7 nucleotides agree with TRBD1. Germline V gives CDR1 SQVTM, CDR2 ANQGSEA. The CDR3 covers 17 residues. J lost 1 base, V lost 5 bases, and 16 bases had no gene match. Written as DNA, the CDR3 is TGCAGCGTTTCTAACCGGGACAGACCCTACCCGAACACTGAAGCTTTCTTT. It specifies CSVSNRDRPYPNTEAFF.

The chain links TRBV7-9 to TRBJ2-1; possible D gene TRBD2, 6 bases. The CDR3 runs to 14 residues. V was cut by 6 bases and J by 6 bases, with 15 bases left in between. The germline CDR1 and CDR2 sequences are SEHNR and FQNEAQ (reference sequence). CDR3 residues: CASRWEANLNEQFF. The CDR3 bases are TGTGCCAGCAGGTGGGAGGCCAACCTCAATGAGCAGTTCTTC.

This clonotype was seen repeatedly, ten times or more. V usage is TRBV7-9 and J usage is TRBJ2-2; 9 nucleotides agree with TRBD2. Germline CDR1 SEHNR, CDR2 FQNEAQ (reference sequence). This CDR3 is 16 amino acids long. Trimming removed 0 bases from V and 7 bases from J; junction bases left unmatched: 6. DNA of the CDR3: TGTGCCAGCAGCTTAGCGGCGGGAGGGCCCGGCGGGGAGCTGTTTTTT. It encodes CASSLAAGGPGGELFF. The variable domain in full, with the rest retrieved from reference TRBV7-9 and TRBJ2-2, is DTGVSQNPRHKITKRGQNVTFRCDPISEHNRLYWYRQTLGQGPEFLTYFQNEAQLEKSRLLSDRFSAERPKGSFSTLEIQRTEQGDSAMYLCASSLAAGGPGGELFFGEGSRLTVL.

This clonotype came up many times. The chain links TRBV10-3 to TRBJ2-2, with 11 positions matching TRBD2. The CDR3 covers 18 residues. Germline values: CDR1 ENHRY, CDR2 SYGVKD. The V segment lost 7 bases and the J segment 1 base; nucleotides outside the gene matches: 11. CDR3 protein: CAINSPLAGGLNTGELFF. The CDR3 DNA is TGTGCCATCAACTCCCCCCTAGCGGGAGGACTGAACACCGGGGAGCTGTTTTTT.

The chain joins TRBV4-3 to TRBJ1-1; D gene uncertain. The V and J ends lost 0 bases and 1 base respectively, with 9 bases between them. CDR1 and CDR2 (germline): LGHNA, YSLEER. The CDR3 sequence is 15 residues long. For the CDR3, the DNA is TGCGCCAGCAGCCAAGACTTTGGGAGGAACACTGAAGCTTTCTTT. It encodes CASSQDFGRNTEAFF.

This clonotype appeared many times. The chain has TRBV5-1 and TRBJ2-1, with TRBD2 identical over 10 bases. The CDR3 is 13 residues long. Looked up from germline, CDR1 is SGHRS and CDR2 is YFSETQ. Losses at the gene ends were 4 bases for V and 6 bases for J; bases not matched to a gene: 1. The CDR3 is CASSIAGGNEQFF. Written as DNA, the CDR3 is TGCGCCAGCAGCATAGCGGGGGGCAATGAGCAGTTCTTC.

In DNA, the CDR3 is TGTGCCAGCAGTCCCGGGACTAGCGGGAGCTCCCTCCGGGGGACCCAGTACTTC. This translates into CASSPGTSGSSLRGTQYF. The chain carries TRBV28 and TRBJ2-5, with 14 bases fitting TRBD2. Germline V gene lookup returns CDR1 MDHEN and CDR2 SYDVKM. Germline trimming cut 5 bases from V and 7 bases from J; bases unmatched to any gene: 15. The CDR3 sequence is 18 residues long. The whole variable domain, remainder taken from reference TRBV28 and TRBJ2-5, is DVKVTQSSRYLVKRTGEKVFLECVQDMDHENMFWYRQDPGLGLRLIYFSYDVKMKEKGDIPEGYSVSREKKERFSLILESASTNQTSMYLCASSPGTSGSSLRGTQYFGPGTRLLVL.

The chain carries TRBV5-1 and TRBJ1-5; D gene unclear. Germline-derived CDR1 and CDR2 are SGHRS and YFSETQ. V dropped 4 bases and J dropped 2 bases, with 13 bases sitting between them. The CDR3 consists of 15 residues. The CDR3 sequence: CASSVGPEGNQPQHF. The CDR3 nucleotides are TGCGCCAGCAGCGTGGGTCCCGAGGGCAATCAGCCCCAGCATTTT.

V gene TRBV7-6 combines with J gene TRBJ2-6, with TRBD1 matching over 7 bases. Germline V CDR1 and CDR2: SGHVS, FNYEAQ. With V trimmed by 5 bases and J by 1 base, 2 bases remained unmatched. This CDR3 contains 15 residues. CDR3 DNA sequence: TGTGCCAGCAGCGTGACAGGGTCTGGGGCCAACGTCCTGACTTTC. Its protein is CASSVTGSGANVLTF.

V and J are TRBV12-3 or TRBV12-4 and TRBJ2-3; 9 nucleotides agree with TRBD1. CDR3 size: 15 residues. Trimming took 6 bases from V and 3 from J; bases not matched to a gene: 7. CDR3 coding DNA: TGTGCCAGCAGCCGGACCGGGACAGGGACAGATACGCAGTATTTT. This gives the protein CASSRTGTGTDTQYF.

This clonotype appeared a few times. The chain is built from TRBV19 and TRBJ2-6, with unresolved D. Germline V gene sequence: CDR1 LNHDA, CDR2 SQIVND (reference sequence). The CDR3 is 15 residues long. V lost 5 bases, J lost 0 bases, and 8 bases lay in between. The CDR3 coding sequence is TGTGCCAGTAGTTCCGTTTACTCTGGGGCCAACGTCCTGACTTTC. It is translated as CASSSVYSGANVLTF.

The gene calls are TRBV6-2 or TRBV6-3 and TRBJ2-7; 7 bases map to TRBD2. Unmatched junction bases numbered 10, after V lost 6 bases and J lost 2 bases. The V gene's germline CDR1 is MNHEY and CDR2 SVGEGT. This CDR3 comprises 15 residues. The CDR3 reads CASRKTSGATYEQYF. The CDR3 bases are TGTGCCAGCAGAAAAACAAGCGGGGCCACCTACGAGCAGTACTTC.

The chain uses TRBV5-1 and TRBJ2-1; the D is unclear. Trimming left V 4 bases short and J 7 bases short, with 15 bases between. Germline values: CDR1 SGHRS, CDR2 YFSETQ. The CDR3 runs 14 residues. In DNA form, the CDR3 reads TGCGCCAGCAGCCCCACACTGGCGTCTAATGAGCAGTTCTTC. This codes for CASSPTLASNEQFF.

The chain has TRBV7-9 and TRBJ1-5, with D hard to call. V was clipped by 3 bases and J by 2 bases, with 11 bases between them. This CDR3 spans 15 amino acids. Germline V gene sequence: CDR1 SEHNR, CDR2 FQNEAQ (reference sequence). The CDR3 spells CASSFLRRGNQPQHF. CDR3 nucleotides: TGTGCCAGCAGCTTTCTCCGGCGGGGCAATCAGCCCCAGCATTTT.

The chain combines TRBV4-1 with TRBJ2-5; 8 bases map to TRBD1. The V gene end was trimmed by 1 base and the J gene end by 5 bases; junction bases not matched to a gene: 6. The CDR3 has 15 residues. CDR1 is MGHRA and CDR2 is YSYEKL in the germline V gene. Here the CDR3 reads CASSQGARGRETQYF. CDR3 nucleotides: TGCGCCAGCAGCCAAGGAGCCAGGGGGCGGGAGACCCAGTACTTC.

This clonotype has at least ten counts. V gene TRBV12-3 or TRBV12-4 combines with J gene TRBJ2-3; D ambiguous. There are 13 residues in the CDR3. V was clipped by 1 base and J by 7 bases, with 9 bases between them. CDR3: CASSLGSRNTQYF. The DNA of the CDR3 is TGTGCCAGCAGTTTAGGATCTAGGAATACGCAGTATTTT.

The chain has TRBV12-3 or TRBV12-4 and TRBJ2-7, with 9 bases identical to TRBD2. The CDR3 is 14 amino acids. Trimming removed 7 bases from V and 1 base from J; junction bases left unmatched: 5. CDR3 in amino acids: CASTNSGGSYEQYF. The CDR3 region has the DNA TGTGCCAGCACCAATAGCGGGGGATCCTACGAGCAGTACTTC.

This clonotype was seen at least ten times. This chain connects TRBV10-3 to TRBJ2-7; D unresolved. This CDR3 comprises 14 residues. Trimming shortened V by 0 bases and J by 3 bases, and 9 bases separated the two germline ends. The germline CDR1 and CDR2 sequences are ENHRY and SYGVKD. CDR3: CAISESPEYYEQYF. For the CDR3, the DNA is TGTGCCATCAGTGAGTCCCCGGAGTACTACGAGCAGTACTTC.

This clonotype has just a few counts. This rearrangement joins TRBV9 to TRBJ2-3; D possibly uses TRBD1 or TRBD2 (5 bases each). With 0 bases removed from V and 2 bases from J, the gap between germline ends came to 10 bases. Germline V gene lookup returns CDR1 SGDLS and CDR2 YYNGEE. This CDR3 comprises 15 residues. The CDR3, as DNA: TGTGCCAGCAGCGTAGTCGGGACGGACACAGATACGCAGTATTTT. It yields the protein CASSVVGTDTDTQYF.

The chain carries TRBV6-1 and TRBJ2-1, with TRBD2 matching over 13 bases. The CDR3 sequence is 15 residues long. Germline trimming cut 6 bases from V and 8 bases from J; bases unmatched to any gene: 7. CDR1 and CDR2 from the germline V gene are MNHNS and SASEGT. CDR3 residues: CASSRLAGGVHEQFF. In nucleotides, the CDR3 is TGTGCCAGCAGCCGACTAGCGGGAGGAGTCCATGAGCAGTTCTTC.

This clonotype was detected only a few times. The V call is TRBV6-2 or TRBV6-3, the J call TRBJ2-1; TRBD2 matches at 11 bases. Germline V lookup: CDR1 MNHEY, CDR2 SVGEGT. CDR3 length equals 15 residues. V gave up 6 bases and J gave up 6 bases; unmatched junction bases: 7. CDR3 amino acids: CASRNGLAGGNEQFF. The CDR3 DNA follows: TGTGCCAGCAGAAACGGCCTAGCGGGGGGCAATGAGCAGTTCTTC.

This clonotype was seen just once. V gene TRBV7-2 combines with J gene TRBJ2-2; TRBD2 aligns across 10 bases. The CDR3 length is 16 residues. V dropped 2 bases and J dropped 8; count of bases not matched to a gene: 8. Germline values: CDR1 SGHTA, CDR2 FQGNSA. The chain's CDR3 is CASSLTSGGALGELFF. CDR3 DNA: TGTGCCAGCAGCTTAACAAGCGGGGGGGCCCTGGGGGAGCTGTTTTTT.

This sequence joins TRBV10-3 and TRBJ2-1; 10 bases fit TRBD1. J was trimmed by 5 bases and V by 4 bases; bases with no gene match: 8. Germline CDR1 is ENHRY and CDR2 is SYGVKD. The length of the CDR3 is 16 residues. In nucleotides, the CDR3 is TGTGCCATCAGTGCCCCGAGGGACAGGGGCCACAATGAGCAGTTCTTC. This encodes CAISAPRDRGHNEQFF.